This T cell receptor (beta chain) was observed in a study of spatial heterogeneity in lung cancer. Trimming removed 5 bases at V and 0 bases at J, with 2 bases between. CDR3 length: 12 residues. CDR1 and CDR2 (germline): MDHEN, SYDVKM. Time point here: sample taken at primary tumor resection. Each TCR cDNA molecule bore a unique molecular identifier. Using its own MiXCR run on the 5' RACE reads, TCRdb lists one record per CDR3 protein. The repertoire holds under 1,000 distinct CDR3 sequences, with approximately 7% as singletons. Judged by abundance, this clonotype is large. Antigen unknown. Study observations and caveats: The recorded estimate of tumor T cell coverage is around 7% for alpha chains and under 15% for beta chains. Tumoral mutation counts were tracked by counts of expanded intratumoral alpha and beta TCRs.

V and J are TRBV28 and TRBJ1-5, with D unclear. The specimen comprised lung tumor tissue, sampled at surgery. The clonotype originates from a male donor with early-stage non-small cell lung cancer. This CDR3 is CASSNSNQPQHF. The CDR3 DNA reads TGTGCCAGCAGTAATAGCAATCAGCCCCAGCATTTT.